A selection of T cell receptor beta chains follows, all from one sample in a study of T cells in Graves' hyperthyroidism and ophthalmopathy. TCRdb analysed the multiplex PCR reads with MiXCR anew, one entry per CDR3 protein. Of about 410,000 distinct CDR3 sequences in the sample, approximately 14% were seen once. Source material: blood. These receptors were obtained from a man between 18 and 29 years old with Graves' ophthalmopathy. Both conserved end residues are part of each CDR3. A D gene is named only where the DNA matches it firmly. Size values are once, few and many counts, or a class for expanded clones, and some rows have none.

D gene	J gene	clone size	V gene	CDR3 protein	CDR3 DNA
-	TRBJ1-2	-	TRBV19	CASRRPGDDRSYTF	TGTGCCAGTAGACGCCCGGGGGACGATAGGAGCTACACCTTC
TRBD2	TRBJ2-1	many	TRBV3-1	CASSQDTSGGHNEQFF	TGTGCCAGCAGCCAAGATACAAGCGGGGGACACAATGAGCAGTTCTTC
-	TRBJ1-1	many	TRBV29-1	CSVTLTGAEAFF	TGCAGCGTAACCCTGACAGGTGCTGAAGCTTTCTTT
TRBD1	TRBJ2-2	-	TRBV5-1	CASSFTGGLGDTGELFF	TGCGCCAGCAGCTTCACAGGGGGCCTTGGGGACACCGGGGAGCTGTTTTTT
TRBD2	TRBJ2-5	few	TRBV11-3	CASNFGGSQETQYF	TGTGCCAGCAACTTCGGCGGGAGTCAAGAGACCCAGTACTTC
TRBD1	TRBJ1-2	many	TRBV5-6	CASSLSGTGAYGYTF	TGTGCCAGCAGCTTATCCGGGACAGGTGCCTATGGCTACACCTTC
TRBD2	TRBJ2-7	many	TRBV5-4	CASSSGLAYEQYF	TGTGCCAGCAGCTCCGGACTAGCCTACGAGCAGTACTTC
TRBD1	TRBJ1-5	once	TRBV28	CASPPRTGTPQGPQHF	TGTGCCAGCCCTCCTCGGACAGGGACCCCTCAGGGGCCCCAGCATTTT
-	TRBJ2-5	many	TRBV2	CASSETGPYQETQYF	TGTGCCAGCAGTGAAACGGGACCGTACCAAGAGACCCAGTACTTC
-	TRBJ2-7	many	TRBV11-2	CASSLGGLSYEQYF	TGTGCCAGCAGCTTAGGCGGTCTCTCCTACGAGCAGTACTTC
-	TRBJ2-4	many	TRBV2	CASKITGREGAKNIQYF	TGTGCCAGCAAAATCACCGGTAGGGAAGGGGCCAAAAACATTCAGTACTTC
-	TRBJ1-2	few	TRBV6-5	CASSYEGDGGYGYTF	TGTGCCAGCAGTTACGAGGGGGACGGAGGCTATGGCTACACCTTC
TRBD1	TRBJ2-7	many	TRBV7-9	CASSPKPGQGRRAYEQYF	TGTGCCAGCAGCCCCAAACCGGGACAGGGAAGGCGCGCCTACGAGCAGTACTTC
-	TRBJ2-7	many	TRBV6-1	CASRSRVYEQYF	TGTGCCAGCAGATCGCGGGTCTACGAGCAGTACTTC
TRBD1	TRBJ1-2	many	TRBV7-9	CASSRRSSGTATYGYTF	TGTGCCAGCAGCCGGAGATCGTCCGGGACAGCGACGTATGGCTACACCTTC
TRBD1	TRBJ2-7	few	TRBV29-1	CSVVWDRGMGQYF	TGCAGCGTTGTATGGGACAGGGGGATGGGGCAGTACTTC